This T cell receptor (beta chain) was captured by sequencing in a study of shared clonotypes between healthy human individuals. Assay: immunoSEQ multiplex PCR; the TCRdb copy retains only in-frame clones and omits some. The sample lists about 680,000 clones, about 90% occurring once. CDR3 length: 14 residues. Trimming removed 4 bases from V and 8 bases from J, with 15 bases in between. The germline gives CDR1 SGHVS, CDR2 FNYEAQ. Terminally differentiated effector memory CD45RA+ cells were left out of the naive CD8 fraction, which was CD45RO-negative and positively selected for CCR7. The sequenced sample was naive CD8+ T cells sorted from blood. The clonotype was recovered from a young man in good health. J is TRBJ2-1 and V is TRBV7-6; a weak D match, TRBD2 (6 bases). The CDR3 sequence is CASSSRDFSDEQFF. The CDR3 DNA reads as TGTGCCAGCAGCTCCCGGGACTTCTCGGATGAGCAGTTCTTC.